The rows below give T cell receptor beta chains drawn from one sample of a study of identical twins. TCRdb processed the 5' RACE reads anew with MiXCR; each CDR3 protein has one entry. The table lists about 690,000 distinct CDR3 sequences, approximately 6% of them singletons. The specimen sequenced was naive T cells sorted from blood. These receptors came from a man aged 18-30 years in good health. The CDR3 runs from the conserved cysteine through the conserved F or W. D genes are given only for firm matches. Expanded clones get a size class; other rows say once, few or many, or leave the size out.

TRBJ1-4,TRBV6-5,-,-,TGTGCCAGCAGTTACTCCTATCGGGGACTGAGGAATGAAAAACTGTTTTTT,CASSYSYRGLRNEKLFF
TRBJ2-3,TRBV20-1,many,-,TGCAGTGCCCTATTGAGCAGAGGACGCACAGATACGCAGTATTTT,CSALLSRGRTDTQYF
TRBJ1-6,TRBV6-5,-,-,TGTGCCAGCAGTTACTCCGGGCCGGCGGGCTCACCCCTCCACTTT,CASSYSGPAGSPLHF
TRBJ1-5,TRBV5-6,many,TRBD1,TGTGCCAGCAGCCTCGGGACAGGGGCGAAATATAGCAATCAGCCCCAGCATTTT,CASSLGTGAKYSNQPQHF
TRBJ2-7,TRBV7-2,many,TRBD2,TGTGCCAGCAGCCCGTTACTAGCGGGAAGTAGCGAGCAGTACTTC,CASSPLLAGSSEQYF
TRBJ2-1,TRBV6-1,few,TRBD2,TGTGCCAGCAGACAAACCCGGTGGCTAGCGGGAGGATTACACAATGAGCAGTTCTTC,CASRQTRWLAGGLHNEQFF
TRBJ1-1,TRBV29-1,many,-,TGCAGCGCCTTAGTGGGTACCACTGAAGCTTTCTTT,CSALVGTTEAFF
TRBJ2-3,TRBV6-1,many,-,TGTGCCAGCAGTCTATACCGGACTAGCACAGATACGCAGTATTTT,CASSLYRTSTDTQYF
TRBJ2-1,TRBV12-3/TRBV12-4,many,-,TGTGCCAGCGGATATAACAATGAGCAGTTCTTC,CASGYNNEQFF
TRBJ2-1,TRBV11-2,few,-,TGTGCCAGCAGCTTAGTGTCAGGGTTCAATGAGCAGTTCTTC,CASSLVSGFNEQFF
TRBJ1-5,TRBV24-1,many,-,TGTGCCACCAGTGGGTTAGGGGGAGTCAATCAGCCCCAGCATTTT,CATSGLGGVNQPQHF
TRBJ2-5,TRBV6-5,many,-,TGTGCCAGCAGTTACTCTGCGGGAGAGACCCAGTACTTC,CASSYSAGETQYF
TRBJ2-1,TRBV11-3,few,-,TGTGCCAGCAGCACATCGGGGTTCGAGCAGTTCTTC,CASSTSGFEQFF
TRBJ2-5,TRBV10-3,few,-,TGTGCCATCAGTGCTGCTGGGGAGACCCAGTACTTC,CAISAAGETQYF
TRBJ2-6,TRBV20-1,many,-,TGCAGTGCCAGCCTTCAGGGTTCTGGGGCCAACGTCCTGACTTTC,CSASLQGSGANVLTF
TRBJ1-1,TRBV5-1,-,-,TGCGCCAGCAGCTTGGACCAGGGTATTAACACTGAAGCTTTCTTT,CASSLDQGINTEAFF
TRBJ1-5,TRBV20-1,few,-,TGCAGTGCTAGATTAGCCGGGACACCAGGACAGCCCCAGCATTTT,CSARLAGTPGQPQHF
TRBJ1-5,TRBV20-1,many,TRBD1,TGCAGTGCTAATGGACAGGGATTGGGTCAGCCCCAGCATTTT,CSANGQGLGQPQHF
TRBJ1-2,TRBV12-3/TRBV12-4,many,-,TGTGCCAGCAGTTTAGGTGGGACGGCCTTAGGCTACACCTTC,CASSLGGTALGYTF
TRBJ2-1,TRBV14,-,-,TGTGCCAGCAGCCCCCTCCTTCGGGAGAGCTCCTACAATGAGCAGTTCTTC,CASSPLLRESSYNEQFF